The clone carrying this T cell receptor (beta chain) was observed a few times. Sequencing used immunoSEQ multiplex PCR; TCRdb keeps in-frame clones, though not all of them. The profile covers 7,800 or so clones, with 30% appearing a single time and nearly 4% taken by the ten largest. This entry comes from a study of graft-versus-host responses after intestinal transplantation. V lost 4 bases and J 4 bases, leaving 22 bases between the germline ends. Per the germline V gene, CDR1 is LNHDA and CDR2 is SQIVND (reference sequence). The CDR3 extends over 17 amino acids. The sequence was obtained from a human patient who was an organ donor for intestinal transplantation. The material sequenced was alloreactive CD4+ T cells from a mixed lymphocyte reaction culture, taken before transplantation. Subset reported: CFSE-low proliferating T cells sorted from approximately 6-day pre-transplant mixed lymphocyte reaction (GvH or HvG direction). V usage is TRBV19 and J usage is TRBJ1-2; D is possibly TRBD1 (5 bases). CDR3 in DNA: TGTGCCAGTAGTAAACGCTTGGGGCTGAAGGTCGGCTATGGCTACACCTTC. Its translation is CASSKRLGLKVGYGYTF.